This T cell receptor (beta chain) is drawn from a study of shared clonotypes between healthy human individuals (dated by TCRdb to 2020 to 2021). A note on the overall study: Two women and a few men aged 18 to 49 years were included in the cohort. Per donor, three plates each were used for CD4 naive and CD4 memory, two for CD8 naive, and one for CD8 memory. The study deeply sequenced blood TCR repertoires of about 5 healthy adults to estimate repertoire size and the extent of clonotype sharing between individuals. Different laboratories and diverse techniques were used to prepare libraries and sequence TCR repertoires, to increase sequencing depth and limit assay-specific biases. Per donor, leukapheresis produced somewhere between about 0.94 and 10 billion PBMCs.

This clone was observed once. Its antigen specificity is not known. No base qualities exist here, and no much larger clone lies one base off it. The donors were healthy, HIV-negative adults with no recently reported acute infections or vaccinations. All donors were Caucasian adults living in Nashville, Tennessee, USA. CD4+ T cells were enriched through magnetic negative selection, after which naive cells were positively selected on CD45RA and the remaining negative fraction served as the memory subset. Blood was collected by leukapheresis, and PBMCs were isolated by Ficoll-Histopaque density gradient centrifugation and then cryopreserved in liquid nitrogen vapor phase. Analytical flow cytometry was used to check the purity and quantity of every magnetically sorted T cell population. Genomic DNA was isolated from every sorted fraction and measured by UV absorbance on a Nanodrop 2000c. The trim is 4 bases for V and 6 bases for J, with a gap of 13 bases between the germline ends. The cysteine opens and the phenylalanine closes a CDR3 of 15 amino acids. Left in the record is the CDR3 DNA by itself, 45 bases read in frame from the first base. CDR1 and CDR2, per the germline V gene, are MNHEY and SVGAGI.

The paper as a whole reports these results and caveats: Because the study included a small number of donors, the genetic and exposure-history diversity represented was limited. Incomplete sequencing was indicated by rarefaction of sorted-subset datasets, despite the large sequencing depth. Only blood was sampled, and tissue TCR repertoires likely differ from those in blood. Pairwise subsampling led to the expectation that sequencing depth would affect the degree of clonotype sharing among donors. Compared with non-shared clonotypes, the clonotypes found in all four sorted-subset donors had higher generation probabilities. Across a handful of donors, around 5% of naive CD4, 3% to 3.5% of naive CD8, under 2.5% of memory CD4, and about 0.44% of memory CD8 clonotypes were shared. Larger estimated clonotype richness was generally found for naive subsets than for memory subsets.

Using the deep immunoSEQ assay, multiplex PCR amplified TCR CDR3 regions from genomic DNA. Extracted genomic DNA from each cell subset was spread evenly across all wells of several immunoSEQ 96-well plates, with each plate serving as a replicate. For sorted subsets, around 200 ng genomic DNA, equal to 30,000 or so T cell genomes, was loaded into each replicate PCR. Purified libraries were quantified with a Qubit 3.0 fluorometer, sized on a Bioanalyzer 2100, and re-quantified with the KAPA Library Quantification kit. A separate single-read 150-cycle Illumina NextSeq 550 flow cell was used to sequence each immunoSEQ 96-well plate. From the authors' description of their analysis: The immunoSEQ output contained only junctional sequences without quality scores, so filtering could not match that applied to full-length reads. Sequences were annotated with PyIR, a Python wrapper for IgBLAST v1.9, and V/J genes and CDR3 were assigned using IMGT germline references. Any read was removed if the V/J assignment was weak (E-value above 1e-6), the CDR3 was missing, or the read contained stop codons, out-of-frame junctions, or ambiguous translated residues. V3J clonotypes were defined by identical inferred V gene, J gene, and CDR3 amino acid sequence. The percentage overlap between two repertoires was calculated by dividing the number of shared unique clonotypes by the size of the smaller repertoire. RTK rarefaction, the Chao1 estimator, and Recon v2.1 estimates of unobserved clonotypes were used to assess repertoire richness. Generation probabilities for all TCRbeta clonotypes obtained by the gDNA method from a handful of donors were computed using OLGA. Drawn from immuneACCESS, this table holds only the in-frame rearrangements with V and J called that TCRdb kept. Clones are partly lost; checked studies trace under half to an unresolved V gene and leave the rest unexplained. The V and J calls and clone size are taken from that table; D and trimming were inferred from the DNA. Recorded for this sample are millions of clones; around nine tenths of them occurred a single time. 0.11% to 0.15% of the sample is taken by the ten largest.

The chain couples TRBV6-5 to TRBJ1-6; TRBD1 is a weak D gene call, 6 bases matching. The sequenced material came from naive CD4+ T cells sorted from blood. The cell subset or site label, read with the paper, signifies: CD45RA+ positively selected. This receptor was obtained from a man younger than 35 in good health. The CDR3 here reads CASSSPGARNSPLHF. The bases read TGTGCCAGCAGTTCCCCAGGGGCGCGTAATTCACCCCTCCACTTT.